This paragraph reports one T cell receptor (beta chain). Its antigen remains undetermined. Base qualities were left out, and no much larger clone turns up one base away. The data are from a study of post-analysis software for immune sequencing data (dated by TCRdb to between 2014 and 2017). Some background on the complete study: The recorded disease courses included relapsing-remitting, secondary progressive and progressive-relapsing multiple sclerosis, and some patients had no subtype annotation. The patient repertoires were compared against about a dozen previously published healthy control repertoires obtained from donors aged roughly 6 to 28 years. A subset of samples was prepared in parallel using single-end sample barcoding, then pooled and co-amplified after Illumina adapter ligation.

Findings and caveats that apply to the study as a whole: Significantly lower normalized Chao1 diversity was found in multiple sclerosis patients than in controls, suggesting substantial peripheral T-cell clonal expansion. Four or five TRBV segments, including TRBV5-6, TRBV5-1 and TRBV20-1, were significantly more frequent in patients than controls. The control group was slightly older than the multiple sclerosis patient group. Direct clustering with F measure revealed strong co-clustering of samples prepared in the same batch, which led to a batch-effect correction.

TCR beta repertoires were profiled from peripheral blood of some 13 young patients with multiple sclerosis to demonstrate the VDJtools post-analysis software. The multiple sclerosis patients were children and adolescents ranging in age from 6 to 15 years. Trimming leaves V shorter by 6 bases and J shorter by 6 bases, with the junction holding 7 bases beyond the gene matches. Measured from the cysteine to the phenylalanine, the CDR3 is 13 residues long. The entry retains the CDR3 DNA only, 39 bases that are in frame from base 1. Reading the germline V gene gives CDR1 MNHEY and CDR2 SVGAGI. Libraries were constructed by PCR. Sequencing was performed on an Illumina HiSeq 2500. Unique molecular identifiers were incorporated into TCR beta cDNA libraries to reduce PCR and sequencing biases. Every 1 to 10 million input T cells yielded roughly 500,000 cDNA molecules, meaning each molecule approximated one T cell. The patient libraries were prepared and sequenced with the same protocol used for the earlier healthy control dataset. Within a given batch, samples were prepared together, multiplexed and sequenced on the same HiSeq lane. The paper's data handling went like this. MIGEC handled the raw barcoded reads, throwing out single-read molecular identifier groups before consensus assembly and CDR3 extraction. VDJtools was used for post-analysis of the clonotype tables, with diversity normalized by down-sampling every dataset to the smallest sample size. In repertoire overlap clustering, CDR3 amino acid sequences, but not nucleotide sequences, were matched to correct batch-related cross-sample contamination. TCRdb redid the processing of the public reads, applying fastp at Q25 and MiXCR, and retained in-frame beta chains. Here each entry gathers all rows of one CDR3 protein and keeps the most common genes and DNA. TCRdb, not the original authors, processed these V and J calls. Recorded for this sample are hundreds of thousands of distinct CDR3 sequences; approximately 59% of them occurred a single time. The top ten hold 11% of the sample.

The sequence links TRBV6-5 to TRBJ1-2; the central 7 bases match TRBD1. The sample comprised blood. The TCR sequence derives from a girl aged 2 to 9 with multiple sclerosis. The CDR3 region: CASSLGQRDGYTF. The DNA sequence follows: TGTGCCAGCAGCTTGGGACAGAGAGATGGCTACACCTTC.